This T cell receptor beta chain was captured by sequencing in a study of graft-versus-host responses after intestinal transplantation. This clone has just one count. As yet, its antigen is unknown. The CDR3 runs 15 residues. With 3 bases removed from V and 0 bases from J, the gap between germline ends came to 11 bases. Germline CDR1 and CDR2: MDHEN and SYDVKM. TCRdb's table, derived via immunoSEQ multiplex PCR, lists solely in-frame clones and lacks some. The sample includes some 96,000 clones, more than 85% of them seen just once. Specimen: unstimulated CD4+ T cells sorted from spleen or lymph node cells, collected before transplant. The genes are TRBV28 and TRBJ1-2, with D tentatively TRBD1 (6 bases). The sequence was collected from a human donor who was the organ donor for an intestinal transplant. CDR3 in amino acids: CASSFGQRANYGYTF. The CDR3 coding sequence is TGTGCCAGCAGTTTTGGACAGCGAGCTAACTATGGCTACACCTTC.